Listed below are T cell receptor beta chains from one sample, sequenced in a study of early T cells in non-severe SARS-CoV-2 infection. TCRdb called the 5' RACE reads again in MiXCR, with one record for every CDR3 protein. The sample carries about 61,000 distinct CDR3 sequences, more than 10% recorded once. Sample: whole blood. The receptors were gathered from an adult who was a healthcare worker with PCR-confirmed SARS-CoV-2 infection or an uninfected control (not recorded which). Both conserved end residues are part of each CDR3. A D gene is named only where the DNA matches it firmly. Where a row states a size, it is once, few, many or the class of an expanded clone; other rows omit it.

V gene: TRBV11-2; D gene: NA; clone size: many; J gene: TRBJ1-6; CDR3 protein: CASSSDRNTSPLHF; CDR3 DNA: TGTGCCAGCAGCTCAGACAGAAATACTTCACCCCTCCACTTT
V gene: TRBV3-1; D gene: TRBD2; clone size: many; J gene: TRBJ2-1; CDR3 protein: CASSPQAGGSSYNEQFF; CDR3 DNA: TGTGCCAGCAGCCCCCAGGCGGGGGGCAGCTCCTACAATGAGCAGTTCTTC
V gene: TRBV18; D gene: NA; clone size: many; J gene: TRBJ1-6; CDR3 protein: CASSPNLLDGNSPLHF; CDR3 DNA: TGTGCCAGCTCACCAAATCTCCTGGACGGTAATTCACCCCTCCACTTT
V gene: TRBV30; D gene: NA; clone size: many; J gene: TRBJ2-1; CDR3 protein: CAWTPSEVYNEQFF; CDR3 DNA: TGTGCCTGGACCCCTTCGGAGGTCTACAATGAGCAGTTCTTC
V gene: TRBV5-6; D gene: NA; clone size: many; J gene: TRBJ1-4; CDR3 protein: CASSLAGNEKLFF; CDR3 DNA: TGTGCCAGCAGCTTGGCCGGCAATGAAAAACTGTTTTTT
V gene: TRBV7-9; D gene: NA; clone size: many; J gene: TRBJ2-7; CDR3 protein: CASSLGGQRREQYF; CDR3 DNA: TGTGCCAGCAGCTTAGGTGGGCAGAGGCGGGAGCAGTACTTC
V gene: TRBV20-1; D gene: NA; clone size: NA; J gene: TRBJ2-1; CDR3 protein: CSARDSPLKYNEQFF; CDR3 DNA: TGCAGTGCTAGAGATTCACCGTTAAAATACAATGAGCAGTTCTTC
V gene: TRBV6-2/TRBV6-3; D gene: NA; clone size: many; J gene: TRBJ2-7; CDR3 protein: CASSYSRLGLYEQYF; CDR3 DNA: TGTGCCAGCAGTTACTCCCGGCTAGGCCTCTACGAGCAGTACTTC
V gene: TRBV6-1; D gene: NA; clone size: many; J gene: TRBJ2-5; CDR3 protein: CASSESQVGTQYF; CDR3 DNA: TGTGCCAGCAGTGAATCACAGGTTGGGACCCAGTACTTC
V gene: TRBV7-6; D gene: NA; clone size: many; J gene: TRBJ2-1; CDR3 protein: CASSAGYNEQFF; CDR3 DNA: TGTGCCAGCAGCGCCGGGTACAATGAGCAGTTCTTC